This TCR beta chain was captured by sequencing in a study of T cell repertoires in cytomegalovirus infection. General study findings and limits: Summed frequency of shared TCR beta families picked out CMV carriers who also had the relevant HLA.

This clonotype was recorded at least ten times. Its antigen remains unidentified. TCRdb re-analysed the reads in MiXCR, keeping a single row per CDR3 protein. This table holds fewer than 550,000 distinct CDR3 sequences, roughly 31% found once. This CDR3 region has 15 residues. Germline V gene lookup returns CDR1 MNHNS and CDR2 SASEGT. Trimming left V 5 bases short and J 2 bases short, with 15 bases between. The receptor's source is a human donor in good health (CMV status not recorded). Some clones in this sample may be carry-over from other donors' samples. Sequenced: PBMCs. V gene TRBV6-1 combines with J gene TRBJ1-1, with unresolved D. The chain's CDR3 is CASSPPDGENTEAFF. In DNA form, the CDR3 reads TGTGCCAGCAGTCCCCCGGACGGAGAAAACACTGAAGCTTTCTTT.